One and the same sample provided the 10 T cell receptor beta chains below, sequenced in a study of regulatory T cells in long-lasting Graves disease. A single record per CDR3 protein comes from TCRdb applying MiXCR to the reads. The sample has some 1,300 distinct CDR3 sequences, around half seen once. The TCR library was prepared using RNA isolated from PBMCs. The specimen was peripheral blood mononuclear cells (PBMCs), collected with antithyroid drug treatment, in newly diagnosed or persistent Graves disease (not recorded which). The receptors originated from a female donor with Graves disease.

This clonotype occurred a few times. The rearrangement links TRBV23-1 to TRBJ2-1; 7 bases agree with TRBD2. TRBV23-1 is sorted into the ORF group, with uncertain function. The CDR3 is made up of 13 amino acids. The V gene end was trimmed by 3 bases and the J gene end by 6 bases; junction bases not matched to a gene: 2. The CDR3 DNA reads TGCGCCAGCAGTCACCCTAGCGGCAATGAGCAGTTCTTC. This encodes CASSHPSGNEQFF.

This clonotype was detected only a few times. This chain uses TRBV18 with TRBJ1-1, with D possibly TRBD1 on 5 matching bases. Germline CDR1 reads KGHSH; CDR2 reads LQKENI. The CDR3 contains 13 residues. V was pared by 6 bases and J by 2 bases, with 10 bases between. The CDR3 bases are TGTGCCAGCTCGCGGGACGGAAACACTGAAGCTTTCTTT. Protein product: CASSRDGNTEAFF.

The chain combines TRBV20-1 with TRBJ2-7, with 15 bases that match TRBD2. This CDR3 spans 17 amino acids. The V and J ends lost 3 bases and 0 bases, in that order; junction bases with no gene match: 6. Germline CDR1 DFQATT, CDR2 SNEGSKA (reference sequence). CDR3 residues: CSASRGLAGGSSYEQYF. The CDR3 coding sequence is TGCAGTGCTAGTCGGGGACTAGCGGGAGGAAGCTCCTACGAGCAGTACTTC.

The chain joins TRBV29-1 to TRBJ1-1; possibly TRBD1 for D (6 bases). CDR3 length: 13 amino acids. The V end was cut by 4 bases, the J end by 3 bases, with 12 bases between. Germline assignment: CDR1 SQVTM and CDR2 ANQGSEA. Written as DNA, the CDR3 is TGCAGCGTTGTGAAGGGGGGAGACACTGAAGCTTTCTTT. Residues: CSVVKGGDTEAFF. The full variable domain, its missing parts supplied by reference TRBV29-1 and TRBJ1-1, is SAVISQKPSRDICQRGTSLTIQCQVDSQVTMMFWYRQQPGQSLTLIATANQGSEATYESGFVIDKFPISRPNLTFSTLTVSNMSPEDSSIYLCSVVKGGDTEAFFGQGTRLTVV.

The CDR3 sequence: CAISVGDRRTNTEAFF. In DNA form, the CDR3 reads TGTGCCATCAGTGTAGGGGACAGAAGAACAAACACTGAAGCTTTCTTT. The chain employs TRBV10-3 and TRBJ1-1, with 7 bases matching TRBD1. This CDR3 comprises 16 residues. CDR1 and CDR2 (germline): ENHRY, SYGVKD. Unmatched junction bases numbered 10, after V lost 4 bases and J lost 2 bases.

This clonotype was recorded once. The V and J genes are TRBV18 and TRBJ2-3; D uncertain. The CDR3 is 15 amino acids. Between the trimmed V and J ends, which lost 0 bases and 6 bases, there was a span of 13 bases. The germline V gene encodes CDR1 KGHSH and CDR2 LQKENI. The CDR3 sequence is CASSPPSQSPDTQYF. The CDR3 region has the DNA TGTGCCAGCTCACCACCGTCCCAGAGTCCCGATACGCAGTATTTT. Supplemented by reference TRBV18 and TRBJ2-3, the full variable domain reads NAGVMQNPRHLVRRRGQEARLRCSPMKGHSHVYWYRQLPEEGLKFMVYLQKENIIDESGMPKERFSAEFPKEGPSILRIQQVVRGDSAAYFCASSPPSQSPDTQYFGPGTRLTVL.

The chain carries TRBV18 and TRBJ2-1; D is possibly TRBD1 (6 bases). Germline V lookup: CDR1 KGHSH, CDR2 LQKENI. The CDR3 has 14 residues. V lost 8 bases, J lost 2 bases, and 13 bases lay in between. The CDR3 here is CASTGTQTYNEQFF. In nucleotides, the CDR3 is TGTGCCAGCACCGGGACACAGACCTACAATGAGCAGTTCTTC.

This clonotype was picked up a small number of times. V gene TRBV6-1 combines with J gene TRBJ2-2, with D tentatively TRBD1 or TRBD2 (5 bases each). CDR3 length: 16 residues. The germline V gene has CDR1 MNHNS and CDR2 SASEGT. Trimming shortened V by 4 bases and J by 0 bases, and 12 bases separated the two germline ends. The CDR3 spells CASSVHGDANTGELFF. CDR3 bases: TGTGCCAGCAGTGTCCACGGGGACGCGAACACCGGGGAGCTGTTTTTT.

The chain employs TRBV12-3 or TRBV12-4 and TRBJ2-7; 9 bases align to TRBD1. The CDR3 loop spans 17 amino acids. The J segment lost 0 bases and the V segment lost 5 bases, leaving 11 bases of the junction unmatched. The CDR3 nucleotides read TGTGCCAGCAGTCCCTCCGGGACAGGGCCCCGCTCCTACGAGCAGTACTTC. Residues: CASSPSGTGPRSYEQYF.

V usage is TRBV4-2 and J usage is TRBJ2-3; 8 nucleotides match TRBD1. Germline CDR1 is LGHNA and CDR2 is YNFKEQ. CDR3 length equals 17 residues. V lost 4 bases to trimming and J lost 0 bases; unmatched junction nucleotides: 9. In DNA, the CDR3 is TGTGCCAGCAGCCCTCTCGGACAGGGTAGTAGCACAGATACGCAGTATTTT. Protein product: CASSPLGQGSSTDTQYF.